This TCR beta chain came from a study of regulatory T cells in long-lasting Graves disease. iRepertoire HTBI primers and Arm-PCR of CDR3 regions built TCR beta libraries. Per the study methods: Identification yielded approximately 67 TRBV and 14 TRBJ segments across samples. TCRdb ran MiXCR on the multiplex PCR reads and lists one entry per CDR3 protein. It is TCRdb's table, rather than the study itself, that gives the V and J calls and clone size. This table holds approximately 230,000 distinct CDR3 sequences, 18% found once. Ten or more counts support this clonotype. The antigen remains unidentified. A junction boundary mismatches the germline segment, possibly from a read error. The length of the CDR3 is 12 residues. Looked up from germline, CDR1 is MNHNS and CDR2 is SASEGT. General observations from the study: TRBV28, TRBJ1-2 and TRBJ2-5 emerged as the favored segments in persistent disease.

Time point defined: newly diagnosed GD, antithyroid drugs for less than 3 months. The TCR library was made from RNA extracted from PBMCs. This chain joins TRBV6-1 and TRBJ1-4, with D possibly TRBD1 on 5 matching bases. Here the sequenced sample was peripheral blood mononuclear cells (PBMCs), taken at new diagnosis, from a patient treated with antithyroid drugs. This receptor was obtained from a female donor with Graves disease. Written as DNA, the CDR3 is TGTGCCAGCAGTGAGGGGTCAGGGCCTCTAGTTTTT. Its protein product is CASSEGSGPLVF.